Each of the 17 T cell receptor beta chains below was sequenced from the same sample in a study of blood T cell repertoires in COVID-19. Sequencing was performed with immunoSEQ multiplex PCR; in TCRdb, only in-frame clones are kept and a portion is missing. The table has some 250,000 clones, approximately 85% seen once. Input material: PBMCs or T cells enriched from blood (not recorded which). These receptors came from a woman aged 50 to 65 who had recovered from COVID-19.

J is TRBJ2-7 and V is TRBV28, with D uncertain. The V end lost 3 bases, the J end lost 0 bases, and 12 bases lay between the germline ends. Germline assignment: CDR1 MDHEN and CDR2 SYDVKM. The CDR3 spans 15 residues. The CDR3 nucleotides read TGTGCCAGCAGTTTTGCGGAACTGGGCTCCTACGAGCAGTACTTC. This codes for CASSFAELGSYEQYF.

The chain combines TRBV5-6 with TRBJ2-1, with 14 bases fitting TRBD2. The germline V gene encodes CDR1 SGHDT and CDR2 YYEEEE. After removal of 5 bases from V and 12 bases from J, the junction contained 4 bases not matched to a gene. The CDR3 sequence is 13 residues long. CDR3 DNA sequence: TGTGCCAGCAGGGGACTAGCGGGAGTCGTGCAGTTCTTC. Amino acids: CASRGLAGVVQFF.

The CDR3 is CASSESEVYQPQHF. In DNA form, the CDR3 reads TGTGCCAGCAGTGAAAGTGAGGTTTATCAGCCCCAGCATTTT. This chain links TRBV6-1 with TRBJ1-5; D unresolved. With 2 bases removed from V and 5 bases from J, the gap between germline ends came to 10 bases. The CDR3 totals 14 residues. Germline loops: CDR1 MNHNS, CDR2 SASEGT.

The chain is built from TRBV7-6 and TRBJ2-7, with TRBD2 matching over 9 bases. The V gene end was trimmed by 5 bases and the J gene end by 2 bases; junction bases not matched to a gene: 7. The germline V gene has CDR1 SGHVS and CDR2 FNYEAQ. The CDR3 is 15 amino acids. The CDR3 DNA is TGTGCCAGCAGCCCCGGGACTAGCAGGCCCTACGAGCAGTACTTC. Protein: CASSPGTSRPYEQYF.

This sequence joins TRBV5-1 and TRBJ2-5; D is possibly TRBD1 (6 bases). The germline V and J ends were trimmed by 4 bases and 2 bases, with 18 bases remaining between them. Germline V gene data show CDR1 as SGHRS and CDR2 as YFSETQ. The CDR3 is 16 residues long. Here the CDR3 reads CASSATSGVGQETQYF. The DNA for the CDR3 is TGCGCCAGCAGCGCAACATCAGGGGTAGGGCAAGAGACCCAGTACTTC.

The chain combines TRBV27 with TRBJ2-3, with 12 bases matching TRBD2. Trimming cost V 4 bases and J 6 bases; bases outside gene matches: 5. The length of the CDR3 is 15 residues. Germline assignment: CDR1 MNHEY and CDR2 SMNVEV (reference sequence). CDR3 DNA: TGTGCCAGCAGTTCCCCGACTAGCGGGGGCGATACGCAGTATTTT. Protein product: CASSSPTSGGDTQYF.

This sequence joins TRBV5-4 and TRBJ2-2; 9 positions agree with TRBD1. Trimming took 4 bases from V and 0 from J; bases not matched to a gene: 4. This CDR3 comprises 16 residues. The germline V gene encodes CDR1 SGHNT and CDR2 YYREEE (reference sequence). The CDR3 DNA reads as TGTGCCAGCAGCATCCGACAGGGGGCGAACACCGGGGAGCTGTTTTTT. As protein: CASSIRQGANTGELFF.

This sequence joins TRBV5-8 and TRBJ2-3, with TRBD2 identical over 7 bases. CDR1 is SGHTS and CDR2 is YDEGEE in the germline V gene. The CDR3 covers 14 residues. V lost 0 bases, J lost 6 bases, and 4 bases stayed unmatched. The CDR3 spells CASSLGQRGDTQYF. The CDR3 DNA is TGTGCCAGCAGCTTGGGTCAGCGGGGTGATACGCAGTATTTT.

The chain employs TRBV5-6 and TRBJ2-1; D is unclear. Germline CDR1 is SGHDT and CDR2 is YYEEEE. This CDR3 spans 11 amino acids. Trimming took off 4 bases at V and 4 bases at J, with 3 bases between the two ends. This chain's CDR3 is CASSQYNEQFF. CDR3 sequence (DNA): TGTGCCAGCAGCCAGTACAATGAGCAGTTCTTC.

CDR3 DNA: TGTGCTAGTGGTATCCCGGGACTAGCGGGGTACAATGAGCAGTTCTTC. It specifies CASGIPGLAGYNEQFF. V usage is TRBV12-5 and J usage is TRBJ2-1; 13 bases are shared with TRBD2. The CDR3 has 16 residues. V was pared by 5 bases and J by 4 bases, with 5 bases of the junction left unmatched. Germline-derived CDR1 and CDR2 are LGHNT and FRNRAP.

The chain links TRBV4-1 to TRBJ2-2, with 9 nucleotides matching TRBD2. Trimming took 2 bases from V and 5 from J; bases not matched to a gene: 18. This CDR3 spans 20 amino acids. Germline V gene sequence: CDR1 MGHRA, CDR2 YSYEKL. This chain's CDR3 is CASSQSGRGGDPSGTGELFF. CDR3 bases: TGCGCCAGCAGCCAATCGGGGCGCGGGGGGGACCCCTCTGGAACCGGGGAGCTGTTTTTT.

This clone was seen just once. This chain connects TRBV28 to TRBJ2-2; the D is unclear. The length of the CDR3 is 14 residues. V lost 6 bases, J lost 0 bases, and 8 bases lay in between. Per the germline V gene, CDR1 is MDHEN and CDR2 is SYDVKM. The CDR3 sequence: CASRTPTNTGELFF. In nucleotides, the CDR3 is TGTGCCAGCAGGACTCCGACGAACACCGGGGAGCTGTTTTTT. Looking up the rest from reference TRBV28 and TRBJ2-2 gives the full variable domain: DVKVTQSSRYLVKRTGEKVFLECVQDMDHENMFWYRQDPGLGLRLIYFSYDVKMKEKGDIPEGYSVSREKKERFSLILESASTNQTSMYLCASRTPTNTGELFFGEGSRLTVL.

The J gene is TRBJ1-5, the V gene TRBV28; 9 nucleotides line up with TRBD1. Unmatched junction bases numbered 6, after V lost 6 bases and J lost 6 bases. Germline loops: CDR1 MDHEN, CDR2 SYDVKM. The CDR3 has 14 residues. The CDR3 DNA sequence: TGTGCCAGCAGCTCCGGGACAGGGCTTCAGCCCCAGCATTTT. This encodes CASSSGTGLQPQHF.

The rearrangement links TRBV18 to TRBJ1-4; D perhaps matches TRBD1 (5 bases). Germline assignment: CDR1 KGHSH and CDR2 LQKENI. The CDR3 is made up of 13 amino acids. With 1 base removed from V and 8 bases from J, the gap between germline ends came to 8 bases. CDR3 sequence: CASSPLGGEKLFF. CDR3 DNA sequence: TGTGCCAGCTCACCACTGGGGGGGGAAAAACTGTTTTTT.

The V call is TRBV11-2, the J call TRBJ2-2; TRBD1 aligns across 7 bases. This CDR3 has 15 amino acids. The J segment lost 4 bases and the V segment lost 3 bases, leaving 5 bases of the junction unmatched. Per germline, CDR1 SGHAT and CDR2 FQNNGV. The DNA for the CDR3 is TGTGCCAGCAGCTTTACGACAGGGTTCACCGGGGAGCTGTTTTTT. This sequence encodes CASSFTTGFTGELFF.

The CDR3 nucleotides read TGTGCCAGCAGTTCTACCCTTTCGGATACGCAGTATTTT. Translating it yields CASSSTLSDTQYF. The chain couples TRBV11-2 to TRBJ2-3; D gene ambiguous. The V gene lost 6 bases and the J gene lost 6 bases, with 13 bases spanning the gap. Germline V gives CDR1 SGHAT, CDR2 FQNNGV. The CDR3 is 13 amino acids.

This rearrangement joins TRBV19 to TRBJ1-2; no definite D call. The CDR3 consists of 14 residues. Trimming removed 3 bases at V and 2 bases at J, with 10 bases between. The V gene's germline CDR1 is LNHDA and CDR2 SQIVND (reference sequence). CDR3 bases: TGTGCCAGTAGTATTTTCGAACAGAACTATGGCTACACCTTC. Translation: CASSIFEQNYGYTF.